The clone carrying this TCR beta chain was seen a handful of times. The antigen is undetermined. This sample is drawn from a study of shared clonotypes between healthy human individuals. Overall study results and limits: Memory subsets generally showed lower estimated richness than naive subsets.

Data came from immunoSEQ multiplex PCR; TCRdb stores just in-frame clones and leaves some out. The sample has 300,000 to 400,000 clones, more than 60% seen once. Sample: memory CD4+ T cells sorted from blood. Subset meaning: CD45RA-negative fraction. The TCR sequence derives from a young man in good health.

The CDR3 loop reads CASSLGTGGEVLIDTQYF. In nucleotides, the CDR3 is TGTGCCAGCAGCTTAGGGACAGGGGGCGAGGTTTTGATAGATACGCAGTATTTT. This chain connects TRBV7-8 to TRBJ2-3, with 11 bases matching TRBD1. The CDR3 spans 18 residues. Germline V gene data show CDR1 as SGHVS and CDR2 as FQNEAQ. V gave up 1 base and J gave up 5 bases; unmatched junction bases: 11.